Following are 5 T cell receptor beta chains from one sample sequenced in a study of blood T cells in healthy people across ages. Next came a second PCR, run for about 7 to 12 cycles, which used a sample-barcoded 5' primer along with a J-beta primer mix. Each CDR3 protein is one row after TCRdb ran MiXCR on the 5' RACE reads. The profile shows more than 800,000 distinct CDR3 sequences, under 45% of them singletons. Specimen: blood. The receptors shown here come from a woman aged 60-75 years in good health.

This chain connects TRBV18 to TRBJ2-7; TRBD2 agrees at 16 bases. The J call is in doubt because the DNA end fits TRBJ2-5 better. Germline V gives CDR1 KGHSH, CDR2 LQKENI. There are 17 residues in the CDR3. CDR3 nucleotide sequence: TGTGCCAGCTCACCGGGGACTAGCGGGAGGGCCTTGGAGACCCAGTACTTC. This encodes CASSPGTSGRALETQYF.

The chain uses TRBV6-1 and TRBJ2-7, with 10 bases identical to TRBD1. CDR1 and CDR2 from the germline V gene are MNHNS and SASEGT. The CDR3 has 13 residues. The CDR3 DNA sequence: TGTGATTACAACCGGGACAGGGGCTACGAGCAGTACTTC. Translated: CDYNRDRGYEQYF.

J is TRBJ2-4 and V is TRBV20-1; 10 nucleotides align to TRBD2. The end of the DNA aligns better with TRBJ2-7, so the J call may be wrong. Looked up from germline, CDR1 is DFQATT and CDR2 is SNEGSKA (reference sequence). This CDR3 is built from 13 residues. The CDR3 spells CSAQAGGSYEQYF. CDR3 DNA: TGCAGTGCTCAAGCGGGAGGGAGCTACGAGCAGTACTTC.

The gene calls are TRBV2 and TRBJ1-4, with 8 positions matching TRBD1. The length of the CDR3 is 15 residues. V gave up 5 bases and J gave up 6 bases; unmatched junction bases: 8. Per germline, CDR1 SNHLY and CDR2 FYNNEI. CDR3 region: CASSKRVQGDEKLFF. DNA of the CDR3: TGTGCCAGCAGTAAGCGGGTACAGGGGGATGAAAAACTGTTTTTT.

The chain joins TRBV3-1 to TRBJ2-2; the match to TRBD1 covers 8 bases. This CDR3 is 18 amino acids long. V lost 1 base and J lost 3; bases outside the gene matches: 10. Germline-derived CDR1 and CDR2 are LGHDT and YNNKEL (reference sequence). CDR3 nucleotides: TGTGCCAGCAGCCAAGGGACAGGGAGTGTGGCGCACACCGGGGAGCTGTTTTTT. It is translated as CASSQGTGSVAHTGELFF.